This note documents a single T cell receptor (beta chain) sequence. The CDR3 sequence is 13 residues long. V was trimmed by 5 bases and J by 1 base, leaving 8 bases between them. Germline V gene data show CDR1 as SGHTA and CDR2 as FQGNSA. The data stem from a study of cytomegalovirus exposure and HLA in healthy donors. In the PCR, 60 Vbeta and 13 Jbeta primers were used. Measured with immunoSEQ multiplex PCR; TCRdb has only the in-frame clones, and not every one. The data hold 200,000 to 250,000 clones, with more than 85% observed a single time. The J gene is TRBJ1-1, the V gene TRBV7-2; D is ambiguous. Sequenced material: PBMCs. The TCR originated in a woman in her late teens or twenties in good health and CMV-seronegative. This CDR3 is CASSPLRNTEAFF. CDR3 sequence (DNA): TGTGCCAGCAGCCCCCTCAGGAACACTGAAGCTTTCTTT.